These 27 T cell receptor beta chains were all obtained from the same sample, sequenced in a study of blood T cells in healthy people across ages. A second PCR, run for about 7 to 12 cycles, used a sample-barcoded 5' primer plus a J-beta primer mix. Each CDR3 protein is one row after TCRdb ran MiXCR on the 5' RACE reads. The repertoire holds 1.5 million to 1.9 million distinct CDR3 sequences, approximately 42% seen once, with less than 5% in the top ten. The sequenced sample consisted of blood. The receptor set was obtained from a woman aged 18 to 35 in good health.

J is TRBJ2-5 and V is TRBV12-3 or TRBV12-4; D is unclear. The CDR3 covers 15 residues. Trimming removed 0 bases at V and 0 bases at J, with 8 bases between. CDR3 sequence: CASSLAVKYQETQYF. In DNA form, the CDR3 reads TGTGCCAGCAGTTTAGCTGTCAAGTACCAAGAGACCCAGTACTTC.

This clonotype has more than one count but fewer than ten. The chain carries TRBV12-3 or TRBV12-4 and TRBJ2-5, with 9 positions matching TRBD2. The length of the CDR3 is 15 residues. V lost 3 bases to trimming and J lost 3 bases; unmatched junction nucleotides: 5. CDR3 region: CASSFSRGGKETQYF. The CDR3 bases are TGTGCCAGCAGTTTTTCGCGGGGGGGAAAAGAGACCCAGTACTTC.

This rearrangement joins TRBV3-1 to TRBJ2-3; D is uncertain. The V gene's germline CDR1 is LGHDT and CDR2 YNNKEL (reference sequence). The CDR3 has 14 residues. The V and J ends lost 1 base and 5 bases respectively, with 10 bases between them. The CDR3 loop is CASSQGYPGDTQYF. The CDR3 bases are TGTGCCAGCAGCCAAGGGTATCCAGGAGATACGCAGTATTTT.

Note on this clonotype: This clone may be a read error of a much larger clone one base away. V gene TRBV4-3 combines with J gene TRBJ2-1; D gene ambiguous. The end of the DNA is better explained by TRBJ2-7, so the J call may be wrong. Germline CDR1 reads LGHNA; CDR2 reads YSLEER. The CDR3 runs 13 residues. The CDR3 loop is CASSQDGYNEQYF. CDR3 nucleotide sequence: TGCGCCAGCAGCCAAGACGGTTACAATGAGCAGTACTTC.

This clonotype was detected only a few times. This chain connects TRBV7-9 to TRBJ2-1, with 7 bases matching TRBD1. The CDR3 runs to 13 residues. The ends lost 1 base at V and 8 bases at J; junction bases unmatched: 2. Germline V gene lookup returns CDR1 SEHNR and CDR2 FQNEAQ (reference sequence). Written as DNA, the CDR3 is TGTGCCAGCAGCTTAGGACAGGGTGATGAGCAGTTCTTC. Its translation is CASSLGQGDEQFF.

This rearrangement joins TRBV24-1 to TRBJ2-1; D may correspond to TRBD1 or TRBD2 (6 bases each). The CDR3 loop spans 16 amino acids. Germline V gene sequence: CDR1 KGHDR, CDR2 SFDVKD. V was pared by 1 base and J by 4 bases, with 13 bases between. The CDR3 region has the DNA TGTGCCACCAGTGATTTTAGGGGGGCGGGTTACAATGAGCAGTTCTTC. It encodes CATSDFRGAGYNEQFF.

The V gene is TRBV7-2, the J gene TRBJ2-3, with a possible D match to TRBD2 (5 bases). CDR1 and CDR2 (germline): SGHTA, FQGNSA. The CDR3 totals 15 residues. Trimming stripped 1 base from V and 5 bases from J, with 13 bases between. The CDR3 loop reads CASSLGLVEGDTQYF. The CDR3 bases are TGTGCCAGCAGCTTAGGGCTAGTTGAGGGAGATACGCAGTATTTT.

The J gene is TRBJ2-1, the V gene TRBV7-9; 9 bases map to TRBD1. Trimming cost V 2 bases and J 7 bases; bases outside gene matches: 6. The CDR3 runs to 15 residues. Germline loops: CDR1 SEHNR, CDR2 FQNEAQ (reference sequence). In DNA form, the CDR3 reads TGTGCCAGCAGCTTAAAAGGGACAGGGTCGAATGAGCAGTTCTTC. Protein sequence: CASSLKGTGSNEQFF. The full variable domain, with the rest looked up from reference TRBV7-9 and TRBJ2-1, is DTGVSQNPRHKITKRGQNVTFRCDPISEHNRLYWYRQTLGQGPEFLTYFQNEAQLEKSRLLSDRFSAERPKGSFSTLEIQRTEQGDSAMYLCASSLKGTGSNEQFFGPGTRLTVL.

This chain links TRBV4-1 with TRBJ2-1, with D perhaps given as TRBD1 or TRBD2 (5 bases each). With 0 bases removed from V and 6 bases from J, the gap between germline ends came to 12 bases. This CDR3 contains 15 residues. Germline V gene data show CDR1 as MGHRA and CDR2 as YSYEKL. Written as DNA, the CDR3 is TGCGCCAGCAGCCAAGATTCGGGGACGGTCAATGAGCAGTTCTTC. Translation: CASSQDSGTVNEQFF.

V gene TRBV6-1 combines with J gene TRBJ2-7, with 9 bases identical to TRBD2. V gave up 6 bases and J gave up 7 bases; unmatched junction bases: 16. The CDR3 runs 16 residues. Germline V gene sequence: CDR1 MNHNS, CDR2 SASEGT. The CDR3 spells CASSRAGTSRSGEQYF. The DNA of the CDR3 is TGTGCCAGCAGCCGAGCCGGGACTAGCAGGTCAGGTGAGCAGTACTTC.

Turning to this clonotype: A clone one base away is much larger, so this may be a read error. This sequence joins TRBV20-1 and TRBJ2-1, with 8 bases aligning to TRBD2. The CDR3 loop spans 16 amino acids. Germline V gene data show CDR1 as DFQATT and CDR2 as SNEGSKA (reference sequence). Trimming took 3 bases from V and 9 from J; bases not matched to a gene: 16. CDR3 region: CSASVYKTGGPGEQFF. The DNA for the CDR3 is TGCAGTGCTAGTGTTTACAAGACGGGAGGGCCTGGTGAGCAGTTCTTC.

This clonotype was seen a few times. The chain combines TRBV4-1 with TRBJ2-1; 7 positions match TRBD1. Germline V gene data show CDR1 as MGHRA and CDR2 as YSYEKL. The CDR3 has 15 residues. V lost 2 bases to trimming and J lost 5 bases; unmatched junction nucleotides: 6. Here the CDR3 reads CASSQWWQGDNEQFF. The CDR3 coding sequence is TGCGCCAGCAGCCAATGGTGGCAGGGGGACAATGAGCAGTTCTTC.

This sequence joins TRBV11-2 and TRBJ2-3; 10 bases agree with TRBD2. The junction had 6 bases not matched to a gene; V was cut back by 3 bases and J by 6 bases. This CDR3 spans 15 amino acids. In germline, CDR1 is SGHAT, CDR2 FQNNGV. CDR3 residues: CASSFSGRAFDTQYF. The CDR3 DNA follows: TGTGCCAGCAGCTTCAGCGGGAGGGCCTTTGATACGCAGTATTTT.

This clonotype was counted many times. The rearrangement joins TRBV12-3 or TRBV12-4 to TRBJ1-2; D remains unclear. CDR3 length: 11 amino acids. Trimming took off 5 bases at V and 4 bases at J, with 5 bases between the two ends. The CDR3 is CASSPGYGYTF. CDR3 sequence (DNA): TGTGCCAGCAGTCCCGGCTATGGCTACACCTTC.

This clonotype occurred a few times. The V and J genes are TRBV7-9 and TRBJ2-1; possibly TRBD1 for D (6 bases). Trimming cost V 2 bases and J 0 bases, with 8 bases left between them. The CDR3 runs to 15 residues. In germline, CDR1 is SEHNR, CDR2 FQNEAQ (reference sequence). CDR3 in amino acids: CASSLQGTSYNEQFF. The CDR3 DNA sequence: TGTGCCAGCAGCTTACAGGGGACCTCCTACAATGAGCAGTTCTTC.

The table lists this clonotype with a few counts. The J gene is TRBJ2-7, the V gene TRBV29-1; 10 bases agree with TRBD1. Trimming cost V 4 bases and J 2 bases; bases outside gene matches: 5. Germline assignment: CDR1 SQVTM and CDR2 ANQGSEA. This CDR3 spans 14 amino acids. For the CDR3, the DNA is TGCAGCGTTGCCCGCGGACAGGGGGCCTACGAGCAGTACTTC. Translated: CSVARGQGAYEQYF.

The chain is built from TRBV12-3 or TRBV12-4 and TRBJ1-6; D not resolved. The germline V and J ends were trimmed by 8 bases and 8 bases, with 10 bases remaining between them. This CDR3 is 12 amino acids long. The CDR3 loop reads CASQLDDSPLHF. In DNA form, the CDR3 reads TGTGCCAGCCAATTGGACGATTCACCCCTCCACTTT.

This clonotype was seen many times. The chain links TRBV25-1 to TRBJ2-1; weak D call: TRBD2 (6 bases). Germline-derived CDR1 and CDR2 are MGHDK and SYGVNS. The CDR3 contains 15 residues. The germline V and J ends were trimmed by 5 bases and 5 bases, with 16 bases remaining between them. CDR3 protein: CASSSSGTQNNEQFF. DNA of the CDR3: TGTGCCAGCAGTTCGTCCGGGACTCAAAACAATGAGCAGTTCTTC.

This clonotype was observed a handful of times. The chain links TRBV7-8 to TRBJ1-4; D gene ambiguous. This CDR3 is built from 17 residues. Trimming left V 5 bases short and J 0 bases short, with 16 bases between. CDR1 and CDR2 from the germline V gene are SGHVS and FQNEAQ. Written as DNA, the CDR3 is TGTGCCAGCAGCCCAAGAAGAACTCTTGCAACTAATGAAAAACTGTTTTTT. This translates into CASSPRRTLATNEKLFF.

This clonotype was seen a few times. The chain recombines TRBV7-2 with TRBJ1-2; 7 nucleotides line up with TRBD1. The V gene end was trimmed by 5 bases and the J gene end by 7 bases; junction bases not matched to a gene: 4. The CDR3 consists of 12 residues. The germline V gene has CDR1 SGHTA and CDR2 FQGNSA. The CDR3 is CASSNNRGGYTF. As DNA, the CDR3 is TGTGCCAGCAGCAATAACAGGGGTGGCTACACCTTC. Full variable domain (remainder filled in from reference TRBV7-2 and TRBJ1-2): GAGVSQSPSNKVTEKGKDVELRCDPISGHTALYWYRQSLGQGLEFLIYFQGNSAPDKSGLPSDRFSAERTGGSVSTLTIQRTQQEDSAVYLCASSNNRGGYTFGSGTRLTVV.

The DNA of the CDR3 is TGCAGTGCTCTCCAAGAGACCCAGTACTTC. This gives the protein CSALQETQYF. The gene calls are TRBV20-1 and TRBJ2-5, with D unclear. From germline, CDR1 is DFQATT and CDR2 SNEGSKA (reference sequence). The ends were cut back, 5 bases at V and 1 base at J, with 2 bases in the middle. The CDR3 consists of 10 residues.

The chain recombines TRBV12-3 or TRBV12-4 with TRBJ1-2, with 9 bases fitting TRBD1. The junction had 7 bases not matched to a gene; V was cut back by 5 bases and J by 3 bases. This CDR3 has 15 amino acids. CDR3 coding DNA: TGTGCCAGCAGTCGCATACAGGGGGCCCACTATGGCTACACCTTC. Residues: CASSRIQGAHYGYTF.

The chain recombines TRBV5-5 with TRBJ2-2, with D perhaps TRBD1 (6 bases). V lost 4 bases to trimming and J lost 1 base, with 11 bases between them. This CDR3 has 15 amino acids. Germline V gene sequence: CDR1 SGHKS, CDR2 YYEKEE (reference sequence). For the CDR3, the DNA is TGTGCCAGCAGCGATCAGGGGAAGAACACCGGGGAGCTGTTTTTT. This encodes CASSDQGKNTGELFF.

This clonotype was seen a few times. This chain's CDR3 is CSARRGKGYLQTYNEQFF. The CDR3 DNA reads as TGCAGTGCTAGACGGGGAAAAGGGTACCTACAGACCTACAATGAGCAGTTCTTC. V gene TRBV20-1 combines with J gene TRBJ2-1; tentative D call: TRBD2 (5 bases). The CDR3 has 18 amino acids. Germline V gives CDR1 DFQATT, CDR2 SNEGSKA (reference sequence). Trimming removed 2 bases at V and 2 bases at J, with 22 bases between.

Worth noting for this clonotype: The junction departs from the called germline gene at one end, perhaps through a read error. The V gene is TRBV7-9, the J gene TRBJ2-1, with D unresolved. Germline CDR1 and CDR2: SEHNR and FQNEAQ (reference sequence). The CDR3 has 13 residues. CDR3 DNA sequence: TGTGCCAGCAGCTTAGGTCAATACAATGAGCAGCTCTTC. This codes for CASSLGQYNEQLF.

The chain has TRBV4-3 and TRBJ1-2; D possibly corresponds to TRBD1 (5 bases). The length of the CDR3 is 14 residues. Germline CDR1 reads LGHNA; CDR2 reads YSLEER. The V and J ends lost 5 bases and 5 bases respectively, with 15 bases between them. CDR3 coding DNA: TGCGCCAGCAGCGGGGCGGCAGGAGTTTATGGCTACACCTTC. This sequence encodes CASSGAAGVYGYTF.

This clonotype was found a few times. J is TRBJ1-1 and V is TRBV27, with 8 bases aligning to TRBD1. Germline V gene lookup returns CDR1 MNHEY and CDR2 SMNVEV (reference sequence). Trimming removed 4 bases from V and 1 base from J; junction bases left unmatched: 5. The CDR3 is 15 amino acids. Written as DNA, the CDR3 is TGTGCCAGCAGTTCCGGACAGGGTTGGAACACTGAAGCTTTCTTT. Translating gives CASSSGQGWNTEAFF.